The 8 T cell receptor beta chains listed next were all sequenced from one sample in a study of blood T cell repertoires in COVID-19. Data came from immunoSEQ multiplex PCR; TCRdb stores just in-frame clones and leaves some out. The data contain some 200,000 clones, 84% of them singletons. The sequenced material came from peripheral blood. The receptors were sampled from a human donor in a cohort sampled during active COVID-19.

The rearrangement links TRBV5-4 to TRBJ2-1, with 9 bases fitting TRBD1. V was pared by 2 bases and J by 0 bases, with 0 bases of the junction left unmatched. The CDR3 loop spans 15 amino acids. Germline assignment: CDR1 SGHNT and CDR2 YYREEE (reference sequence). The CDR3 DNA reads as TGTGCCAGCAGCTTACAGGGGGCCTCCTACAATGAGCAGTTCTTC. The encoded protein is CASSLQGASYNEQFF.

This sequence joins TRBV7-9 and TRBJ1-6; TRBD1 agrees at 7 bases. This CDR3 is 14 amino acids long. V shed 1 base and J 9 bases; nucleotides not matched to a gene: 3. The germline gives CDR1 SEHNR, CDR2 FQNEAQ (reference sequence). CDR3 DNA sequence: TGTGCCAGCAGCTTAGGGACAGGCAGTTCACCCCTCCACTTT. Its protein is CASSLGTGSSPLHF.

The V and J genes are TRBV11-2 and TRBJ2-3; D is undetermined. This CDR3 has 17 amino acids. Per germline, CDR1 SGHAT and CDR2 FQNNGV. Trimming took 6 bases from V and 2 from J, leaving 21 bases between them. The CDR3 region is CASSNRSGSPSTDTQYF. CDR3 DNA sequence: TGTGCCAGCAGTAACCGGTCGGGTTCGCCATCCACAGATACGCAGTATTTT. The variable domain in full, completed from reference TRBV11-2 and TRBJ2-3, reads EAGVAQSPRYKIIEKRQSVAFWCNPISGHATLYWYQQILGQGPKLLIQFQNNGVVDDSQLPKDRFSAERLKGVDSTLKIQPAKLEDSAVYLCASSNRSGSPSTDTQYFGPGTRLTVL.

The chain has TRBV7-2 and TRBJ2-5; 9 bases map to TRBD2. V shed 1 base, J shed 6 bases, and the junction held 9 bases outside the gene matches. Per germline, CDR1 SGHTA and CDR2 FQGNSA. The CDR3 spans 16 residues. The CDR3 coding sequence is TGTGCCAGCAGCTTAGGGTTTAGCGGGAGTGGGAAGACCCAGTACTTC. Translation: CASSLGFSGSGKTQYF.

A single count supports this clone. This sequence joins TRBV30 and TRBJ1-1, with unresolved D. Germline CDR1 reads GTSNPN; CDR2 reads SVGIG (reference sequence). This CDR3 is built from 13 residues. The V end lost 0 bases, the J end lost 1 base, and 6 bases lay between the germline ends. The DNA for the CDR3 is TGTGCCTGGAGTGTCAGTTCGAACACTGAAGCTTTCTTT. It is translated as CAWSVSSNTEAFF.

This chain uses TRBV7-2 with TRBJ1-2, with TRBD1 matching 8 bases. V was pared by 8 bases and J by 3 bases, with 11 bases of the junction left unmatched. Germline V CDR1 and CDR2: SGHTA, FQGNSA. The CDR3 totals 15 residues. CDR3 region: CASRTSYRGDYGYTF. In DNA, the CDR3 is TGTGCCAGCCGGACCTCCTACAGGGGGGACTATGGCTACACCTTC.

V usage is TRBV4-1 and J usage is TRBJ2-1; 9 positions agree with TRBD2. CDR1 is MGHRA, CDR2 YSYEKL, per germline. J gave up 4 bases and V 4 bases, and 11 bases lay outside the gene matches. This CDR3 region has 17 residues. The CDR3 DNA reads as TGCGCCAGCAGCCGAGGAGGTCTAGCGGGGATATACAATGAGCAGTTCTTC. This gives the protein CASSRGGLAGIYNEQFF.

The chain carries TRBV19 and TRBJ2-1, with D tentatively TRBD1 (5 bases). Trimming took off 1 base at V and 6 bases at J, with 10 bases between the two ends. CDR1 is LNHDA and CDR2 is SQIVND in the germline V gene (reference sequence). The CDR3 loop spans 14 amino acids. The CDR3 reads CASSIGRGGNEQFF. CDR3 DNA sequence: TGTGCCAGTAGTATAGGAAGGGGCGGCAATGAGCAGTTCTTC.